These 32 T cell receptor beta chains share one sample of origin, sequenced in a study of shared clonotypes between healthy human individuals. Assay used: immunoSEQ multiplex PCR; TCRdb lists only in-frame clones, some missing. Among millions of clones listed, 90% to 95% were seen once. Sequenced material: naive CD4+ T cells sorted from blood. The subset here: CD45RA+ positively selected. Receptors originate from a man in his late teens or twenties in good health.

The chain is built from TRBV5-1 and TRBJ2-5; D possibly corresponds to TRBD1 (6 bases). Germline V CDR1 and CDR2: SGHRS, YFSETQ. V lost 0 bases and J 6 bases, leaving 12 bases between the germline ends. This CDR3 comprises 14 residues. CDR3 sequence: CASSLDQGRKTQYF. In DNA, the CDR3 is TGCGCCAGCAGCTTGGACCAGGGGAGAAAGACCCAGTACTTC. Filled out from reference TRBV5-1 and TRBJ2-5, the complete variable domain reads KAGVTQTPRYLIKTRGQQVTLSCSPISGHRSVSWYQQTPGQGLQFLFEYFSETQRNKGNFPGRFSGRQFSNSRSEMNVSTLELGDSALYLCASSLDQGRKTQYFGPGTRLLVL.

This clone was observed a single time. This chain uses TRBV5-5 with TRBJ2-1, with D perhaps matching TRBD2 (5 bases). The CDR3 is made up of 15 amino acids. Trimming took off 3 bases at V and 6 bases at J, with 16 bases between the two ends. Germline V gene data show CDR1 as SGHKS and CDR2 as YYEKEE (reference sequence). The CDR3, as DNA: TGTGCCAGCAGCTCAACTAGTTTAGGCCCCAATGAGCAGTTCTTC. Translated, it gives CASSSTSLGPNEQFF.

On this clone: Other DNA sequences of this sample code for an identical CDR3. This chain uses TRBV9 with TRBJ2-7; 9 nucleotides line up with TRBD1. The V gene's germline CDR1 is SGDLS and CDR2 YYNGEE. The CDR3 sequence is 15 residues long. Trimming cost V 0 bases and J 4 bases; bases outside gene matches: 5. The CDR3 DNA follows: TGTGCCAGCAGCGTAGAGGGACAGGGAGTTTACGAGCAGTACTTC. Translated, it gives CASSVEGQGVYEQYF.

The chain is built from TRBV7-2 and TRBJ2-7; D not resolved. Between the trimmed V and J ends, which lost 5 bases and 3 bases, there was a span of 8 bases. The length of the CDR3 is 12 residues. Per germline, CDR1 SGHTA and CDR2 FQGNSA. The CDR3 protein is CASSPPNYEQYF. CDR3 nucleotide sequence: TGTGCCAGCAGCCCACCCAACTACGAGCAGTACTTC. The full variable domain, in which reference TRBV7-2 and TRBJ2-7 provide the parts outside the CDR3, is GAGVSQSPSNKVTEKGKDVELRCDPISGHTALYWYRQSLGQGLEFLIYFQGNSAPDKSGLPSDRFSAERTGGSVSTLTIQRTQQEDSAVYLCASSPPNYEQYFGPGTRLTVT.

This clone was recorded once. V gene TRBV7-9 combines with J gene TRBJ2-4, with 15 bases aligning to TRBD2. The V segment lost 6 bases and the J segment 2 bases; nucleotides outside the gene matches: 5. Germline values: CDR1 SEHNR, CDR2 FQNEAQ (reference sequence). The CDR3 runs 17 residues. The CDR3 loop reads CASRPGTSGGSKNIQYF. The CDR3 nucleotides read TGTGCCAGCAGGCCCGGGACTAGCGGGGGGTCCAAAAACATTCAGTACTTC.

The DNA for the CDR3 is TGTGCCAGCAGCTTGGAAGACACAACTAATGAAAAACTGTTTTTT. Translating it yields CASSLEDTTNEKLFF. The V gene is TRBV7-9, the J gene TRBJ1-4; the D is unclear. The V gene lost 3 bases and the J gene lost 0 bases, with 8 bases spanning the gap. Germline V gene data show CDR1 as SEHNR and CDR2 as FQNEAQ (reference sequence). The CDR3 spans 15 residues.

This chain joins TRBV7-8 and TRBJ2-3; D is ambiguous. The CDR3 consists of 15 residues. V lost 5 bases and J 1 base, leaving 13 bases between the germline ends. The germline V gene encodes CDR1 SGHVS and CDR2 FQNEAQ. CDR3 sequence (DNA): TGTGCCAGCAGCGCCTTGACTGAGCGCACAGATACGCAGTATTTT. Protein product: CASSALTERTDTQYF.

This clone was detected only once. The rearrangement joins TRBV6-6 to TRBJ1-4; no clear D gene. Germline-derived CDR1 and CDR2 are MNHNY and SVGAGI (reference sequence). The ends were cut back, 3 bases at V and 7 bases at J, with 9 bases in the middle. The length of the CDR3 is 13 residues. This CDR3 reads CASSYYSGEKLFF. The CDR3 DNA reads TGTGCCAGCAGTTATTACTCCGGTGAAAAACTGTTTTTT.

J is TRBJ2-2 and V is TRBV10-3; tentative D call: TRBD1 (6 bases). Germline CDR1 reads ENHRY; CDR2 reads SYGVKD. The CDR3 runs to 13 residues. V was shortened by 9 bases and J by 3 bases, with 11 bases between the two germline ends. This CDR3 is CAIKGVDTGELFF. CDR3 DNA: TGTGCCATAAAGGGGGTAGACACCGGGGAGCTGTTTTTT.

The genes are TRBV28 and TRBJ2-7, with 12 bases identical to TRBD1. The germline V gene encodes CDR1 MDHEN and CDR2 SYDVKM. This CDR3 region has 16 residues. V lost 10 bases, J lost 6 bases, and 16 bases stayed unmatched. In DNA form, the CDR3 reads TGTGCCACCGACCCTGCTACGGGACAGGGGGCATCCGAGCAGTACTTC. It codes for CATDPATGQGASEQYF.

About this clone: The same CDR3 is also encoded by other DNA sequences in this sample. The chain has TRBV6-6 and TRBJ2-2, with D unclear. Germline lookup yields CDR1 MNHNY and CDR2 SVGAGI (reference sequence). Trimming left V 3 bases short and J 2 bases short, with 7 bases between. The CDR3 runs 14 residues. The CDR3 here is CASSYSPNTGELFF. The CDR3 DNA follows: TGTGCCAGCAGTTATTCACCTAACACCGGGGAGCTGTTTTTT.

This clone was seen only once. The rearrangement joins TRBV5-4 to TRBJ1-2; 8 nucleotides line up with TRBD1. This CDR3 is 16 amino acids long. The junction had 12 bases not matched to a gene; V was cut back by 4 bases and J by 4 bases. The germline V gene has CDR1 SGHNT and CDR2 YYREEE (reference sequence). Here the CDR3 reads CASSLGRDRMLYGYTF. CDR3 DNA: TGTGCCAGCAGCCTTGGCCGGGACAGGATGCTCTATGGCTACACCTTC. Full variable domain (rest looked up from reference TRBV5-4 and TRBJ1-2): ETGVTQSPTHLIKTRGQQVTLRCSSQSGHNTVSWYQQALGQGPQFIFQYYREEENGRGNFPPRFSGLQFPNYSSELNVNALELDDSALYLCASSLGRDRMLYGYTFGSGTRLTVV.

This clone was seen a single time. The genes are TRBV6-1 and TRBJ2-2; 7 bases agree with TRBD2. J was trimmed by 1 base and V by 6 bases; bases with no gene match: 2. Germline loops: CDR1 MNHNS, CDR2 SASEGT. The CDR3 is 14 amino acids. CDR3 residues: CASRGLRNTGELFF. The CDR3 region has the DNA TGTGCCAGCAGGGGACTAAGGAACACCGGGGAGCTGTTTTTT.

The chain links TRBV2 to TRBJ2-1; 9 bases line up with TRBD2. The CDR3 covers 17 residues. Germline CDR1 reads SNHLY; CDR2 reads FYNNEI. Losses at the gene ends were 3 bases for V and 0 bases for J; bases not matched to a gene: 6. The CDR3 loop is CASSEAGGAASYNEQFF. CDR3 DNA: TGTGCCAGCAGTGAGGCGGGGGGGGCAGCCTCCTACAATGAGCAGTTCTTC.

As for this clone: Different DNA sequences within this sample yield the same CDR3. This chain connects TRBV7-2 to TRBJ1-2; 10 nucleotides line up with TRBD1. CDR3 length equals 14 residues. Germline CDR1 is SGHTA and CDR2 is FQGNSA. The V gene end was trimmed by 1 base and the J gene end by 4 bases; junction bases not matched to a gene: 0. The CDR3 region is CASSLGQGAYGYTF. For the CDR3, the DNA is TGTGCCAGCAGCTTAGGACAGGGGGCCTATGGCTACACCTTC.

The V gene is TRBV27, the J gene TRBJ2-3; 10 bases line up with TRBD1. Losses at the gene ends were 2 bases for V and 2 bases for J; bases not matched to a gene: 10. The CDR3 has 18 amino acids. Per the germline V gene, CDR1 is MNHEY and CDR2 is SMNVEV (reference sequence). As DNA, the CDR3 is TGTGCCAGCAGTTTAAGGGGGGGACAGGGGAGTTACACAGATACGCAGTATTTT. This sequence encodes CASSLRGGQGSYTDTQYF.

The chain joins TRBV4-1 to TRBJ2-1; tentative D call: TRBD1 (7 bases). The CDR3 is 16 amino acids. The germline V gene encodes CDR1 MGHRA and CDR2 YSYEKL. V lost 3 bases, J lost 6 bases, and 18 bases lay in between. The CDR3 nucleotides read TGCGCCAGCAGCCAGGAGGGACAGATTACTCTCAATGAGCAGTTCTTC. This sequence encodes CASSQEGQITLNEQFF.

The chain carries TRBV19 and TRBJ1-1; D possibly corresponds to TRBD1 (5 bases). This CDR3 is built from 13 residues. Germline V gene data show CDR1 as LNHDA and CDR2 as SQIVND (reference sequence). V was clipped by 6 bases and J by 5 bases, with 13 bases between them. The CDR3 spells CASRQGIETEAFF. The CDR3 DNA is TGTGCCAGTAGGCAGGGTATTGAGACTGAAGCTTTCTTT. Complete variable domain (other parts from reference TRBV19 and TRBJ1-1): DGGITQSPKYLFRKEGQNVTLSCEQNLNHDAMYWYRQDPGQGLRLIYYSQIVNDFQKGDIAEGYSVSREKKESFPLTVTSAQKNPTAFYLCASRQGIETEAFFGQGTRLTVV.

This clone was observed a single time. J is TRBJ2-7 and V is TRBV18, with a weak D call TRBD1 (6 bases). Trimming took off 2 bases at V and 5 bases at J, with 16 bases between the two ends. The germline V gene has CDR1 KGHSH and CDR2 LQKENI. This CDR3 has 15 residues. The chain's CDR3 is CASSPSGQGSHEQYF. CDR3 sequence (DNA): TGTGCCAGCTCACCATCCGGGCAGGGGTCCCACGAGCAGTACTTC.

The rearrangement uses TRBV4-1 and TRBJ2-1; 8 nucleotides align to TRBD2. Losses at the gene ends were 3 bases for V and 3 bases for J; bases not matched to a gene: 7. Germline CDR1 reads MGHRA; CDR2 reads YSYEKL. This CDR3 contains 16 residues. The CDR3 region is CASSHLLAANYNEQFF. DNA of the CDR3: TGCGCCAGCAGCCACCTACTAGCGGCCAACTACAATGAGCAGTTCTTC.

The gene calls are TRBV19 and TRBJ2-7; 10 bases fit TRBD2. V was clipped by 3 bases and J by 4 bases; unmatched bases: 6. The CDR3 extends over 15 amino acids. CDR1 and CDR2 (germline): LNHDA, SQIVND (reference sequence). The CDR3, as DNA: TGTGCCAGTAGTATTCTAGCGGGAGAATTTTACGAGCAGTACTTC. This codes for CASSILAGEFYEQYF.

This rearrangement joins TRBV7-9 to TRBJ2-2; 8 positions agree with TRBD1. J was trimmed by 6 bases and V by 5 bases; bases with no gene match: 11. This CDR3 comprises 16 residues. The germline V gene has CDR1 SEHNR and CDR2 FQNEAQ (reference sequence). CDR3 sequence reads: CASSRGTGDFSGELFF. For the CDR3, the DNA is TGTGCCAGCAGCCGCGGGACAGGCGACTTTTCCGGGGAGCTGTTTTTT.

The rearrangement links TRBV13 to TRBJ2-2, with 9 positions matching TRBD2. Losses at the gene ends were 4 bases for V and 2 bases for J; bases not matched to a gene: 5. CDR3 length equals 16 residues. The germline V gene has CDR1 PRHDT and CDR2 FYEKMQ (reference sequence). CDR3 bases: TGTGCCAGCAGCTATGGGACTAGCCCTAACACCGGGGAGCTGTTTTTT. This codes for CASSYGTSPNTGELFF.

For this clone: This same CDR3 is encoded by further DNA sequences in the sample. The rearrangement joins TRBV5-1 to TRBJ1-1; weak D call: TRBD1 (6 bases). This CDR3 comprises 13 residues. Trimming removed 3 bases from V and 4 bases from J, with 10 bases in between. Germline CDR1 reads SGHRS; CDR2 reads YFSETQ. As DNA, the CDR3 is TGCGCCAGCAGCTCACAGGGAGGCACTGAAGCTTTCTTT. This encodes CASSSQGGTEAFF.

The CDR3 nucleotides are TGCGCCAGCAGCCAAGCTTACAGGGGGTCTGGAAACACCATATATTTT. Translated, it gives CASSQAYRGSGNTIYF. The rearrangement joins TRBV4-1 to TRBJ1-3; TRBD1 agrees at 8 bases. This CDR3 region has 16 residues. The germline V gene has CDR1 MGHRA and CDR2 YSYEKL. The V gene end was trimmed by 1 base and the J gene end by 1 base; junction bases not matched to a gene: 3.

This chain joins TRBV7-2 and TRBJ2-1; TRBD1 aligns across 10 bases. Germline trimming cut 5 bases from V and 13 bases from J; bases unmatched to any gene: 14. The CDR3 is made up of 15 amino acids. Germline loops: CDR1 SGHTA, CDR2 FQGNSA. Here the CDR3 DNA reads TGTGCCAGCAGCAAAGGAGGGGGACAGGGGCCCCGTCAGTTCTTC. Amino acid sequence: CASSKGGGQGPRQFF.

This chain joins TRBV27 and TRBJ2-2, with D possibly matching TRBD1 (6 bases). Between the trimmed V and J ends, which lost 7 bases and 5 bases, there was a span of 11 bases. The CDR3 runs to 13 residues. The germline V gene has CDR1 MNHEY and CDR2 SMNVEV (reference sequence). Written as DNA, the CDR3 is TGTGCCAGCACCCCCCAGGGGACCGGGGAGCTGTTTTTT. Translation: CASTPQGTGELFF.

V gene TRBV7-8 combines with J gene TRBJ1-3; perhaps TRBD1 as D (5 bases). V shed 2 bases and J shed 4 bases, with 9 bases lying between them. CDR3 length equals 14 residues. Germline V gives CDR1 SGHVS, CDR2 FQNEAQ. CDR3 DNA: TGTGCCAGCAGCTTAAGGGGAAACGGAAACACCATATATTTT. Protein: CASSLRGNGNTIYF.

The gene calls are TRBV5-1 and TRBJ1-4, with D unclear. V dropped 0 bases and J dropped 6 bases, with 9 bases sitting between them. This CDR3 is 14 amino acids long. Germline V lookup: CDR1 SGHRS, CDR2 YFSETQ. The CDR3 reads CASSLAGMDEKLFF. Here the CDR3 DNA reads TGCGCCAGCAGCTTGGCGGGGATGGATGAAAAACTGTTTTTT. Based on the CDR3 plus reference TRBV5-1 and TRBJ1-4, the full variable domain is KAGVTQTPRYLIKTRGQQVTLSCSPISGHRSVSWYQQTPGQGLQFLFEYFSETQRNKGNFPGRFSGRQFSNSRSEMNVSTLELGDSALYLCASSLAGMDEKLFFGSGTQLSVL.

The J gene is TRBJ2-6, the V gene TRBV5-1, with D perhaps matching TRBD1 (5 bases). The CDR3 extends over 16 amino acids. The germline V gene has CDR1 SGHRS and CDR2 YFSETQ. V lost 2 bases and J lost 1, with 10 bases in between. The CDR3 DNA is TGCGCCAGCAGCTTAGACGCAGGGTCTGGGGCCAACGTCCTGACTTTC. Its protein product is CASSLDAGSGANVLTF.

The rearrangement uses TRBV4-3 and TRBJ2-2, with D possibly being TRBD2 (6 bases). CDR3 size: 15 residues. Germline CDR1 is LGHNA and CDR2 is YSLEER. The V gene lost 3 bases and the J gene lost 6 bases, with 14 bases spanning the gap. CDR3 in amino acids: CASSQFTGVAGELFF. The CDR3 nucleotides are TGCGCCAGCAGCCAGTTTACGGGGGTTGCCGGGGAGCTGTTTTTT.

This clone occurred once. The chain employs TRBV9 and TRBJ2-3, with a tentative D call TRBD2 (5 bases). The CDR3 spans 14 residues. Germline-derived CDR1 and CDR2 are SGDLS and YYNGEE. The V end was cut by 3 bases, the J end by 0 bases, with 8 bases between. The DNA of the CDR3 is TGTGCCAGCAGCGGGAGGTCTAGCACAGATACGCAGTATTTT. It encodes CASSGRSSTDTQYF. The whole variable domain, filled in from reference TRBV9 and TRBJ2-3, reads DSGVTQTPKHLITATGQRVTLRCSPRSGDLSVYWYQQSLDQGLQFLIQYYNGEERAKGNILERFSAQQFPDLHSELNLSSLELGDSALYFCASSGRSSTDTQYFGPGTRLTVL.